This T cell receptor (beta chain) was identified during a study of identical twins. Regarding the study as a whole: Cord blood's abundant beta clonotypes had fewer insertions, unlike memory repertoires. The authors drew conclusions from cross-sectional statistical analysis rather than following the same donors.

Only healthy Caucasians were included as donors. Through template switching, a universal primer site was introduced, and the cDNA contained unique molecular identifiers. Each CDR3 protein gets one entry after TCRdb re-called the 5' RACE reads with MiXCR. This sample has fewer than 350,000 distinct CDR3 sequences; roughly 8.6% occur once, and the top ten carry about 2.1%. Remarks on this clonotype: Its antigen remains unidentified.

The CDR3 loop spans 15 amino acids. CDR1 is SGHRS and CDR2 is YFSETQ in the germline V gene. V lost 0 bases to trimming and J lost 4 bases, with 11 bases between them. This same sample was also taken into another study, of yellow fever vaccine responses in identical twins.

This receptor was identified in a woman aged 18-29 years in good health. The V call is TRBV5-1, the J call TRBJ2-1; possibly TRBD1 for D (6 bases). Sample: memory (CD45RO+) T cells sorted from blood. CDR3 loop: CASSLVDSRYNEQFF. The CDR3 region has the DNA TGCGCCAGCAGCTTGGTGGACAGCCGGTACAATGAGCAGTTCTTC.